Presented here are 17 T cell receptor beta chains from one specimen sequenced in a study of spatial heterogeneity in lung cancer. Findings and limits, study-wide: Higher tumor mutation counts went along with higher counts of expanded intratumoral alpha and beta TCRs.

TCRdb processed the 5' RACE reads anew with MiXCR; each CDR3 protein has one entry. The table has 9,500 to 12,000 distinct CDR3 sequences, roughly 8% seen once. Time point in this sample: sample taken at primary tumor resection. These TCRs are of unknown antigen specificity. Sequenced here: lung tumor tissue, sampled at surgery. The source is a female donor with early-stage non-small cell lung cancer.

This clonotype is termed medium-sized. V usage is TRBV6-1 and J usage is TRBJ1-1, with TRBD1 matching 8 bases. The CDR3 is 12 residues long. Germline V gene sequence: CDR1 MNHNS, CDR2 SASEGT. Trimming cost V 4 bases and J 8 bases; bases outside gene matches: 3. The CDR3 reads CASSVRQGEAFF. CDR3 in DNA: TGTGCCAGCAGTGTACGACAGGGGGAAGCTTTCTTT.

Many counts were recorded for this clonotype. This chain connects TRBV27 to TRBJ2-7, with a possible D match to TRBD2 (6 bases). This CDR3 comprises 18 residues. V was shortened by 6 bases and J by 0 bases, with 24 bases between the two germline ends. The germline gives CDR1 MNHEY, CDR2 SMNVEV (reference sequence). CDR3 sequence reads: CASSSPPGRGRTSYEQYF. CDR3 DNA sequence: TGTGCCAGCAGCTCTCCCCCCGGGCGGGGAAGAACCTCCTACGAGCAGTACTTC.

CDR3: CASSNTGGTEAFF. CDR3 DNA sequence: TGTGCCAGCAGCAACACAGGGGGCACTGAAGCTTTCTTT. The chain is built from TRBV6-5 and TRBJ1-1, with 8 bases identical to TRBD1. Germline values: CDR1 MNHEY, CDR2 SVGAGI. V gave up 6 bases and J gave up 4 bases; unmatched junction bases: 4. The CDR3 is 13 amino acids.

This clonotype was counted at least ten times. The chain joins TRBV5-1 to TRBJ2-1; 9 bases are shared with TRBD2. Trimming took 3 bases from V and 3 from J; bases not matched to a gene: 4. Per the germline V gene, CDR1 is SGHRS and CDR2 is YFSETQ. CDR3 size: 15 residues. The CDR3 sequence: CASSSQRGDYNEQFF. The CDR3 nucleotides read TGCGCCAGCAGCTCTCAGCGGGGGGACTACAATGAGCAGTTCTTC.

This clonotype was detected many times. The chain uses TRBV12-3 or TRBV12-4 and TRBJ2-1; 7 bases fit TRBD2. This CDR3 has 13 amino acids. Trimming took 4 bases from V and 6 from J; bases not matched to a gene: 3. The DNA for the CDR3 is TGTGCCAGCAGTTCCGGGACTACCAATGAGCAGTTCTTC. This sequence encodes CASSSGTTNEQFF.

By sample fraction, this clonotype is medium-sized. The rearrangement joins TRBV3-1 to TRBJ1-4; D might be TRBD1 (5 bases). The V gene's germline CDR1 is LGHDT and CDR2 YNNKEL (reference sequence). V was trimmed by 4 bases and J by 5 bases, leaving 20 bases between them. There are 17 residues in the CDR3. The CDR3, as DNA: TGTGCCAGCAGCCGAGGGGTGAACAGGAAGGGAAATGAAAAACTGTTTTTT. It encodes CASSRGVNRKGNEKLFF.

This clonotype has ten or more counts. As DNA, the CDR3 is TGTGCCAGCAGTTACTCCGGGCCAGCGGGGGGACTTAGCAATCAGCCCCAGCATTTT. Translation: CASSYSGPAGGLSNQPQHF. J is TRBJ1-5 and V is TRBV6-6, with D perhaps matching TRBD1 (5 bases). This CDR3 comprises 19 residues. The germline gives CDR1 MNHNY, CDR2 SVGAGI (reference sequence). The ends were cut back, 0 bases at V and 0 bases at J, with 18 bases in the middle.

This clonotype occurred many times. V and J are TRBV20-1 and TRBJ2-7; the D gene is possibly TRBD1 (6 bases). CDR3 length: 12 residues. Trimming shortened V by 3 bases and J by 6 bases, and 12 bases separated the two germline ends. Looked up from germline, CDR1 is DFQATT and CDR2 is SNEGSKA (reference sequence). The DNA of the CDR3 is TGCAGTGCTAGTTACAGGGCTAGCGAGCAGTACTTC. It encodes CSASYRASEQYF.

This clonotype was seen ten or more times. V and J are TRBV5-1 and TRBJ2-7, with a weak D call TRBD2 (5 bases). Germline assignment: CDR1 SGHRS and CDR2 YFSETQ. The CDR3 is 16 residues long. V was cut by 0 bases and J by 0 bases, with 13 bases left in between. The CDR3 sequence: CASSLGGPTSSYEQYF. In DNA, the CDR3 is TGCGCCAGCAGCTTGGGAGGACCCACTAGCTCCTACGAGCAGTACTTC.

By sample share, this clonotype is medium-sized (0.01 to 0.1%). This chain joins TRBV20-1 and TRBJ2-7; tentatively, D is TRBD2 (7 bases). The CDR3 length is 15 residues. V shed 3 bases and J shed 2 bases, with 17 bases lying between them. Germline CDR1 and CDR2: DFQATT and SNEGSKA (reference sequence). The CDR3: CSASPRRGQPYEQYF. In nucleotides, the CDR3 is TGCAGTGCTAGTCCTAGGCGGGGGCAACCCTACGAGCAGTACTTC.

This clonotype was detected a few times. This chain joins TRBV20-1 and TRBJ2-5; D ambiguous. Per germline, CDR1 DFQATT and CDR2 SNEGSKA (reference sequence). V was trimmed by 6 bases and J by 2 bases, leaving 7 bases between them. There are 11 residues in the CDR3. The CDR3 sequence: CSATGQETQYF. The CDR3 bases are TGCAGTGCCACTGGACAAGAGACCCAGTACTTC.

This clonotype came up many times. The chain uses TRBV27 and TRBJ1-5; 7 nucleotides agree with TRBD1. Germline values: CDR1 MNHEY, CDR2 SMNVEV (reference sequence). This CDR3 region has 15 residues. V lost 4 bases and J lost 4; bases outside the gene matches: 7. DNA for the CDR3: TGTGCCAGCAGTTCAAGGGGACAGATAAATCAGCCCCAGCATTTT. Its translation: CASSSRGQINQPQHF.

In this sample, this clonotype turned up many times. The chain links TRBV6-6 to TRBJ1-1, with TRBD1 matching over 8 bases. The CDR3 spans 17 residues. The junction had 11 bases not matched to a gene; V was cut back by 2 bases and J by 3 bases. Germline loops: CDR1 MNHNY, CDR2 SVGAGI (reference sequence). The CDR3 coding sequence is TGTGCCAGCAGTTACCCCTCAGGGGGCGGAGAGGACACTGAAGCTTTCTTT. It is translated as CASSYPSGGGEDTEAFF.

As regards this clonotype: The CDR3 ends on some other residue instead of the conserved phenylalanine or tryptophan, so this is likely a read error. The V gene is TRBV5-1, the J gene TRBJ2-2, with 9 bases fitting TRBD1. Losses at the gene ends were 4 bases for V and 0 bases for J; bases not matched to a gene: 1. Germline CDR1 SGHRS, CDR2 YFSETQ. The CDR3 extends over 15 amino acids. The DNA of the CDR3 is TGCGCCAGCAGCGGGACAGGGACGAACACCGGGGAGCTGTTTTCT. It codes for CASSGTGTNTGELFS.

The chain employs TRBV7-2 and TRBJ1-3, with D unclear. V was pared by 4 bases and J by 0 bases, with 22 bases between. The CDR3 runs 19 residues. The germline V gene encodes CDR1 SGHTA and CDR2 FQGNSA. The CDR3 region has the DNA TGTGCCAGCAGCTCCTCAGCCGGGCTGGGTACCTACTCTGGAAACACCATATATTTT. Its translation is CASSSSAGLGTYSGNTIYF.

This clonotype is classed as medium-sized. The chain links TRBV7-8 to TRBJ2-2; D is perhaps TRBD1 (6 bases). Germline CDR1 reads SGHVS; CDR2 reads FQNEAQ. The CDR3 totals 14 residues. V lost 1 base to trimming and J lost 4 bases, with 7 bases between them. CDR3 in DNA: TGTGCCAGCAGCTTAGACAGGGTCACCGGGGAGCTGTTTTTT. This encodes CASSLDRVTGELFF.

This clonotype was seen repeatedly, ten times or more. CDR3 region: CASSAQTEGVLGYTF. As DNA, the CDR3 is TGCGCCAGCAGCGCCCAGACCGAGGGAGTCCTCGGCTACACCTTC. The V call is TRBV5-1, the J call TRBJ1-2; D unclear. V lost 4 bases, J lost 8 bases, and 21 bases lay in between. Germline V gene data show CDR1 as SGHRS and CDR2 as YFSETQ. The CDR3 contains 15 residues. Using reference TRBV5-1 and TRBJ1-2 for the parts outside the CDR3, the full variable domain is KAGVTQTPRYLIKTRGQQVTLSCSPISGHRSVSWYQQTPGQGLQFLFEYFSETQRNKGNFPGRFSGRQFSNSRSEMNVSTLELGDSALYLCASSAQTEGVLGYTFGSGTRLTVV.